These T cell receptor beta chains were read from a single sample in a study of shared clonotypes between healthy human individuals. Some clones are missing from TCRdb's copy, which holds only in-frame ones; the method was immunoSEQ multiplex PCR. This table holds 550,000 to 800,000 clones, 90% found once. Material: memory CD8+ T cells from PBMCs. The source of these receptors is a man between 18 and 35 years old in good health. Some clones in this sample may be carry-over from other donors' samples. Each CDR3 is given with its conserved first and last residue. A D gene is named only where the DNA matches it firmly. For some rows the clone size is stated as once, few or many, or as a class when expanded; others skip it.

D gene: .; CDR3 length: 15; clone size: once; J gene: TRBJ2-3; V gene: TRBV7-2; CDR3 DNA: TGTGCCAGCAGCTTAGTATCTCGACCCACAGATACGCAGTATTTT; CDR3 protein: CASSLVSRPTDTQYF
D gene: .; CDR3 length: 14; clone size: .; J gene: TRBJ2-1; V gene: TRBV6-5; CDR3 DNA: TGTGCCAGCAGTTATGTCGGGGGTATCAATGAGCAGTTCTTC; CDR3 protein: CASSYVGGINEQFF
D gene: .; CDR3 length: 14; clone size: few; J gene: TRBJ1-5; V gene: TRBV7-9; CDR3 DNA: TGTGCCAGCAGCTCCTCACGGGGCCGACAGCCCCAGCATTTT; CDR3 protein: CASSSSRGRQPQHF
D gene: .; CDR3 length: 18; clone size: .; J gene: TRBJ1-2; V gene: TRBV5-6; CDR3 DNA: TGTGCCAGCAGCTTGCGTGTAAGAAGGGCTACCCCGAACTATGGCTACACCTTC; CDR3 protein: CASSLRVRRATPNYGYTF
D gene: .; CDR3 length: 14; clone size: .; J gene: TRBJ2-7; V gene: TRBV6-5; CDR3 DNA: TGTGCCAGCACCCCCGGGGGTGAAAACTACGAGCAGTACTTC; CDR3 protein: CASTPGGENYEQYF
D gene: .; CDR3 length: 14; clone size: .; J gene: TRBJ2-7; V gene: TRBV6-1; CDR3 DNA: TGTGCCAGCTTTTACTCAGGGACCTCCTACGAGCAGTACTTC; CDR3 protein: CASFYSGTSYEQYF
D gene: .; CDR3 length: 13; clone size: .; J gene: TRBJ1-1; V gene: TRBV4-3; CDR3 DNA: TGCGCCAGCAGCCAGGGGACCACTTATGAAGCTTTCTTT; CDR3 protein: CASSQGTTYEAFF
D gene: .; CDR3 length: 16; clone size: .; J gene: TRBJ1-1; V gene: TRBV27; CDR3 DNA: TGTGCCAGCAGTTTATGGCCGAGGACGGGGAACACTGAAGCTTTCTTT; CDR3 protein: CASSLWPRTGNTEAFF
D gene: .; CDR3 length: 14; clone size: .; J gene: TRBJ2-7; V gene: TRBV9; CDR3 DNA: TGTGCCAGCAGCCCTACGGGCGGGTCCCACGAGCAGTACTTC; CDR3 protein: CASSPTGGSHEQYF
D gene: .; CDR3 length: 14; clone size: .; J gene: TRBJ2-5; V gene: TRBV2; CDR3 DNA: TGTGCCAGCAGTGAAAGGGAGATCCAAGAGACCCAGTACTTC; CDR3 protein: CASSEREIQETQYF
D gene: .; CDR3 length: 12; clone size: .; J gene: TRBJ2-7; V gene: TRBV2; CDR3 DNA: TGTGCCACCCTACTGGCGGGCTACGAGCAGTACTTC; CDR3 protein: CATLLAGYEQYF
D gene: TRBD1; CDR3 length: 16; clone size: .; J gene: TRBJ1-4; V gene: TRBV2; CDR3 DNA: TGTGCCAGCAGTGAAGCGGGGACAGGGGATGGGGAAAAACTGTTTTTT; CDR3 protein: CASSEAGTGDGEKLFF
D gene: TRBD2; CDR3 length: 14; clone size: .; J gene: TRBJ2-7; V gene: TRBV11-1; CDR3 DNA: TGTGCCAGCAGCTTACGGGGACTAGTATTCGAGCAGTACTTC; CDR3 protein: CASSLRGLVFEQYF
D gene: TRBD1; CDR3 length: 15; clone size: .; J gene: TRBJ2-7; V gene: TRBV25-1; CDR3 DNA: TGTGCCAGCAGTGACCCCGGGACAGACCCCTACGAGCAGTACTTC; CDR3 protein: CASSDPGTDPYEQYF
D gene: .; CDR3 length: 13; clone size: once; J gene: TRBJ1-5; V gene: TRBV7-2; CDR3 DNA: TGTGCCAGCAGCTTGGGGGGGCTTCAGCCCCAGCATTTT; CDR3 protein: CASSLGGLQPQHF
D gene: TRBD1; CDR3 length: 15; clone size: .; J gene: TRBJ1-5; V gene: TRBV27; CDR3 DNA: TGTGCCAGCAGTGGGGGACAGGGGGCTTGGGAGCCCCAGCATTTT; CDR3 protein: CASSGGQGAWEPQHF
D gene: .; CDR3 length: 18; clone size: .; J gene: TRBJ1-5; V gene: TRBV7-9; CDR3 DNA: TGTGCCAGGGGCCCGACAGTGGGTCAAATGAATAGCAATCAGCCCCAGCATTTT; CDR3 protein: CARGPTVGQMNSNQPQHF
D gene: .; CDR3 length: 15; clone size: .; J gene: TRBJ1-1; V gene: TRBV6-1; CDR3 DNA: TGTGCCAGCAGTGAATGGGTTAAGGGGGACTCTGAAGCTTTCTTT; CDR3 protein: CASSEWVKGDSEAFF
D gene: .; CDR3 length: 14; clone size: .; J gene: TRBJ2-5; V gene: TRBV4-3; CDR3 DNA: TGCGCCAGCAGCCAAGGTCTAGCATTAGAGACCCAGTACTTC; CDR3 protein: CASSQGLALETQYF
D gene: TRBD1; CDR3 length: 9; clone size: .; J gene: TRBJ2-1; V gene: TRBV29-1; CDR3 DNA: TGCAGCGCAGGGACAGGGCCGTTCTTC; CDR3 protein: CSAGTGPFF